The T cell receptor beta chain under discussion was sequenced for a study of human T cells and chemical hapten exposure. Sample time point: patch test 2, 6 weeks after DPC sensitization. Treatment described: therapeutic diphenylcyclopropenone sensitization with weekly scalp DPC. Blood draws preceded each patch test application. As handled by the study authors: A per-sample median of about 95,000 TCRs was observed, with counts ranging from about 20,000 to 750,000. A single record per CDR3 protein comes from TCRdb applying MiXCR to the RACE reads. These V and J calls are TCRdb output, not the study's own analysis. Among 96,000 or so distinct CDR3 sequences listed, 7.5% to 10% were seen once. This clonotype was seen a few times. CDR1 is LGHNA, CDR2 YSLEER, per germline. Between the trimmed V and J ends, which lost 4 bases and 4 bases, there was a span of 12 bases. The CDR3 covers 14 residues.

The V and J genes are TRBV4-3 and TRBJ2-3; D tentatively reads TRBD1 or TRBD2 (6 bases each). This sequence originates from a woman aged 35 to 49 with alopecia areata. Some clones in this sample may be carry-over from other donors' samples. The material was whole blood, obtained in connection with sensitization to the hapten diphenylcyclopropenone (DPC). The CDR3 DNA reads TGCGCCAGCAGCCCGGCAGGGGAGGCAGATACGCAGTATTTT. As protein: CASSPAGEADTQYF.